This TCR beta chain was identified during a study of T-cell memory formation after mild COVID-19. MiXCR was run by TCRdb on the 5' RACE reads, yielding one entry per CDR3 protein. The sample shows about 190,000 distinct CDR3 sequences, about a sixth of them seen only once. The ends were cut back, 2 bases at V and 7 bases at J, with 12 bases in the middle. The CDR3 consists of 14 residues. Germline V gives CDR1 DFQATT, CDR2 SNEGSKA (reference sequence). The source of this sequence is an adult woman who had mild COVID-19 (a few samples of this study predate the infection). Cell type and time point are not known. The chain joins TRBV20-1 to TRBJ1-6; D possibly corresponds to TRBD1 (5 bases). The sample comprised PBMCs or a T cell subset sorted from them (not recorded which). In DNA form, the CDR3 reads TGCAGTGCTAGACCCGGGACGGGGAATTCACCCCTCCACTTT. Residues: CSARPGTGNSPLHF.